The 21 T cell receptor beta chains given below trace back to one sample, sequenced in a study of T cell repertoires in cytomegalovirus infection. For these receptors, no antigen is known. In TCRdb, the reads were re-called with MiXCR into one record per CDR3 protein. Counted here are hundreds of thousands of distinct CDR3 sequences, roughly 30% occurring once; the ten biggest clones make up roughly 12%. The input for sequencing was cultured CD8+ T cells from PBMCs, taken from culture after CMV antigen stimulation. The receptors here all came from a human donor in good health (CMV status not recorded). Some clones in this sample may be carry-over from other donors' samples.

This clonotype showed up many times. The CDR3 reads CASSLASSQETQYF. The CDR3 DNA reads TGTGCCAGCAGCTTGGCTAGCTCACAAGAGACCCAGTACTTC. This chain links TRBV7-4 with TRBJ2-5; tentatively, D is TRBD2 (5 bases). V lost 3 bases to trimming and J lost 2 bases, with 10 bases between them. From germline, CDR1 is SGHVT and CDR2 SQSDAQ. The CDR3 totals 14 residues.

Only a few counts were recorded for this clonotype. The chain has TRBV19 and TRBJ1-1, with D maybe TRBD1 (6 bases). Deletions cut 8 bases from V and 5 bases from J, with 12 bases between. CDR1 and CDR2 from the germline V gene are LNHDA and SQIVND (reference sequence). The CDR3 has 12 amino acids. The CDR3 is CASSQGRTEAFF. As DNA, the CDR3 is TGTGCCAGTTCTCAGGGGCGAACTGAAGCTTTCTTT. Combining the CDR3 with reference TRBV19 and TRBJ1-1 gives the whole variable domain DGGITQSPKYLFRKEGQNVTLSCEQNLNHDAMYWYRQDPGQGLRLIYYSQIVNDFQKGDIAEGYSVSREKKESFPLTVTSAQKNPTAFYLCASSQGRTEAFFGQGTRLTVV.

The chain couples TRBV28 to TRBJ1-2, with a possible D match to TRBD1 (5 bases). Trimming left V 3 bases short and J 6 bases short, with 26 bases between. The CDR3 length is 18 residues. The germline V gene has CDR1 MDHEN and CDR2 SYDVKM. The CDR3 bases are TGTGCCAGCAGTTTCTTCCGACGTGCCGGGACTCGGCGGGATGGCTACACCTTC. Amino acids: CASSFFRRAGTRRDGYTF.

This clonotype was observed a few times. V is TRBV12-3 or TRBV12-4 and J is TRBJ2-3; D gene uncertain. The V and J ends lost 3 bases and 2 bases respectively, with 21 bases between them. The CDR3 extends over 18 amino acids. CDR3 loop: CASSFSLGSAEHTDTQYF. CDR3 bases: TGTGCCAGCAGTTTCTCTCTGGGTTCGGCAGAGCACACAGATACGCAGTATTTT.

The chain's CDR3 is CASSQVQGGWNTEAFF. CDR3 nucleotides: TGCGCCAGCAGCCAAGTACAGGGAGGGTGGAACACTGAAGCTTTCTTT. The chain employs TRBV4-1 and TRBJ1-1, with TRBD1 as a possible D gene (6 bases). The CDR3 is made up of 16 amino acids. Between the trimmed V and J ends, which lost 1 base and 1 base, there was a span of 13 bases. The V gene's germline CDR1 is MGHRA and CDR2 YSYEKL.

This clonotype was recorded many times. The rearrangement links TRBV6-5 to TRBJ1-2, with 7 bases lining up with TRBD1. The germline gives CDR1 MNHEY, CDR2 SVGAGI. The CDR3 is 15 residues long. V trimming: 5 bases; J trimming: 9 bases; junction bases outside the gene matches: 15. This CDR3 is CASSNPTGTALSYTF. In DNA, the CDR3 is TGTGCCAGCAGTAATCCTACCGGGACAGCACTTAGCTACACCTTC.

The rearrangement joins TRBV19 to TRBJ1-2; D perhaps matches TRBD1 (5 bases). Germline V CDR1 and CDR2: LNHDA, SQIVND (reference sequence). The CDR3 length is 11 residues. V lost 8 bases to trimming and J lost 7 bases, with 11 bases between them. The CDR3 loop reads CASEVGTGYTF. DNA for the CDR3: TGTGCCAGTGAAGTGGGGACTGGCTACACCTTC.

The chain couples TRBV10-2 to TRBJ2-3; D assignment may be TRBD1 or TRBD2 (5 bases each). V lost 6 bases to trimming and J lost 6 bases, with 19 bases between them. The CDR3 contains 15 residues. The V gene's germline CDR1 is WSHSY and CDR2 SAAADI. CDR3: CASSPGRMAGDTQYF. The CDR3 bases are TGCGCCAGCAGCCCGGGACGTATGGCCGGTGATACGCAGTATTTT.

The chain joins TRBV7-8 to TRBJ1-1; 8 nucleotides align to TRBD1. V was clipped by 1 base and J by 1 base; unmatched bases: 11. Germline CDR1 and CDR2: SGHVS and FQNEAQ. The CDR3 covers 18 residues. As DNA, the CDR3 is TGTGCCAGCAGCTTAGGGGACAGGCCATCTCTTAGGAACACTGAAGCTTTCTTT. As protein: CASSLGDRPSLRNTEAFF.

The V and J genes are TRBV29-1 and TRBJ2-5; D uncertain. V was pared by 0 bases and J by 2 bases, with 10 bases between. The CDR3 has 14 amino acids. The V gene's germline CDR1 is SQVTM and CDR2 ANQGSEA. The CDR3 DNA reads TGCAGCGTTGAAGATGCGGCGGTGCAAGAGACCCAGTACTTC. Translated, it gives CSVEDAAVQETQYF.

This clonotype was counted at least ten times. This sequence joins TRBV7-9 and TRBJ2-2; no reliable D call. Germline-derived CDR1 and CDR2 are SEHNR and FQNEAQ (reference sequence). The CDR3 runs 16 residues. V lost 3 bases to trimming and J lost 1 base, with 12 bases between them. In DNA, the CDR3 is TGTGCCAGCAGCTTCGGGCCCGGACGGAACACCGGGGAGCTGTTTTTT. Residues: CASSFGPGRNTGELFF.

This clonotype showed up many times. The chain joins TRBV7-2 to TRBJ2-1, with D maybe TRBD1 (5 bases). CDR1 and CDR2 (germline): SGHTA, FQGNSA. Trimming removed 4 bases at V and 7 bases at J, with 17 bases between. CDR3 length equals 15 residues. CDR3 nucleotides: TGTGCCAGCAGCTCATTCCCCCAGGGTCGTAATGAGCAGTTCTTC. Translated: CASSSFPQGRNEQFF. Using reference TRBV7-2 and TRBJ2-1 for the parts outside the CDR3, the full variable domain is GAGVSQSPSNKVTEKGKDVELRCDPISGHTALYWYRQSLGQGLEFLIYFQGNSAPDKSGLPSDRFSAERTGGSVSTLTIQRTQQEDSAVYLCASSSFPQGRNEQFFGPGTRLTVL.

V gene TRBV6-1 combines with J gene TRBJ2-5; D perhaps matches TRBD2 (5 bases). The germline V and J ends were trimmed by 7 bases and 3 bases, with 18 bases remaining between them. The CDR3 extends over 15 amino acids. The V gene's germline CDR1 is MNHNS and CDR2 SASEGT. The CDR3 region has the DNA TGTGCCAGCACCAGGACGGAGGAAAAAAAAGAGACCCAGTACTTC. Its protein is CASTRTEEKKETQYF.

This clonotype came up many times. This rearrangement joins TRBV7-9 to TRBJ2-2, with D maybe TRBD2 (5 bases). The CDR3 totals 14 residues. With 6 bases removed from V and 2 bases from J, the gap between germline ends came to 10 bases. Germline V gene sequence: CDR1 SEHNR, CDR2 FQNEAQ (reference sequence). The CDR3 bases are TGTGCCAGCAGTCTTCTAGCCAACACCGGGGAGCTGTTTTTT. Its translation is CASSLLANTGELFF.

The rearrangement joins TRBV6-5 to TRBJ2-1; 10 bases are a match to TRBD2. The CDR3 is 16 amino acids. V shed 4 bases and J 0 bases; nucleotides not matched to a gene: 3. Looked up from germline, CDR1 is MNHEY and CDR2 is SVGAGI. Here the CDR3 reads CASSSASGSSYNEQFF. The CDR3 bases are TGTGCCAGCAGTTCGGCTAGCGGGAGCTCCTACAATGAGCAGTTCTTC.

In this sample, this clonotype turned up a few times. The J gene is TRBJ1-5, the V gene TRBV7-2; maybe TRBD1 (5 bases). This CDR3 contains 15 residues. The germline gives CDR1 SGHTA, CDR2 FQGNSA. The ends were cut back, 1 base at V and 7 bases at J, with 14 bases in the middle. CDR3 nucleotide sequence: TGTGCCAGCAGCTTAGATACAGGAATTGGACAGCCCCAGCATTTT. This sequence encodes CASSLDTGIGQPQHF.

This clonotype was detected a few times. The chain couples TRBV6-5 to TRBJ2-3; possibly TRBD2 for D (6 bases). Germline CDR1 and CDR2: MNHEY and SVGAGI. The CDR3 consists of 18 residues. V shed 0 bases and J shed 2 bases, with 18 bases lying between them. The DNA of the CDR3 is TGTGCCAGCAGTTACTCGATGGTGACAACTAGCTCCACAGATACGCAGTATTTT. Encoded protein: CASSYSMVTTSSTDTQYF.

The rearrangement joins TRBV9 to TRBJ1-2; no reliable D call. The CDR3 runs 17 residues. Deletions cut 2 bases from V and 3 bases from J, with 20 bases between. Germline V CDR1 and CDR2: SGDLS, YYNGEE. The CDR3: CASSVRGSVDSDYGYTF. The CDR3 DNA follows: TGTGCCAGCAGCGTTAGAGGTTCCGTGGACTCGGACTATGGCTACACCTTC.

The chain employs TRBV20-1 and TRBJ2-5; D might be TRBD1 (6 bases). V was pared by 6 bases and J by 0 bases, with 17 bases between. Germline values: CDR1 DFQATT, CDR2 SNEGSKA (reference sequence). There are 15 residues in the CDR3. Written as DNA, the CDR3 is TGCAGTGCCCCCAGGGGTGCGAGGTACCAAGAGACCCAGTACTTC. This encodes CSAPRGARYQETQYF.

In this sample, this clonotype turned up a few times. The V and J genes are TRBV12-3 or TRBV12-4 and TRBJ2-1; TRBD1 is a possible D gene (5 bases). The CDR3 runs 17 residues. Trimming removed 7 bases at V and 1 base at J, with 20 bases between. The CDR3, as DNA: TGTGCCAGCAATTCTTTGCTGAGGACAAAATCCTACAATGAGCAGTTCTTC. Protein sequence: CASNSLLRTKSYNEQFF.

The chain is built from TRBV7-9 and TRBJ2-7; possible D gene TRBD1, 5 bases. Germline values: CDR1 SEHNR, CDR2 FQNEAQ (reference sequence). This CDR3 has 16 amino acids. V lost 7 bases to trimming and J lost 7 bases, with 26 bases between them. CDR3 amino acids: CASIPRSTVLLEEQYF. The CDR3 bases are TGTGCCAGCATCCCGAGGTCGACAGTCCTCCTCGAAGAGCAGTACTTC. The whole variable domain, filled in from reference TRBV7-9 and TRBJ2-7, reads DTGVSQNPRHKITKRGQNVTFRCDPISEHNRLYWYRQTLGQGPEFLTYFQNEAQLEKSRLLSDRFSAERPKGSFSTLEIQRTEQGDSAMYLCASIPRSTVLLEEQYFGPGTRLTVT.